This entry lists 29 T cell receptor beta chains sequenced from one sample in a study of OX40 agonist ivuxolimab in advanced cancers. The assay was immunoSEQ multiplex PCR, and TCRdb's table has in-frame clones only and misses some. The sample has tens of thousands of clones, approximately 90% seen once; the top ten hold 0.4% to 0.55%. The sequencing here drew on CD4+ or CD8+ T cells sorted from blood, taken in a trial of the OX40 agonist ivuxolimab. These receptors were collected from an adult with an advanced solid tumor such as melanoma, head and neck, liver or kidney cancer.

The chain combines TRBV7-2 with TRBJ1-5; D not certain. Per germline, CDR1 SGHTA and CDR2 FQGNSA. V lost 2 bases and J lost 4, with 12 bases in between. This CDR3 has 15 residues. This CDR3 is CASSLMGSANQPQHF. DNA of the CDR3: TGTGCCAGCAGCTTAATGGGTTCAGCAAATCAGCCCCAGCATTTT. The full variable domain, completed using reference TRBV7-2 and TRBJ1-5, is GAGVSQSPSNKVTEKGKDVELRCDPISGHTALYWYRQSLGQGLEFLIYFQGNSAPDKSGLPSDRFSAERTGGSVSTLTIQRTQQEDSAVYLCASSLMGSANQPQHFGDGTRLSIL.

The chain joins TRBV5-1 to TRBJ2-2; 13 bases fit TRBD2. The V segment lost 3 bases and the J segment 4 bases; nucleotides outside the gene matches: 3. Germline V gives CDR1 SGHRS, CDR2 YFSETQ. The CDR3 totals 16 residues. CDR3 residues: CASSSTSGRGTGELFF. In DNA form, the CDR3 reads TGCGCCAGCAGCTCTACTAGCGGGAGGGGCACCGGGGAGCTGTTTTTT. Looking up the rest from reference TRBV5-1 and TRBJ2-2 gives the full variable domain: KAGVTQTPRYLIKTRGQQVTLSCSPISGHRSVSWYQQTPGQGLQFLFEYFSETQRNKGNFPGRFSGRQFSNSRSEMNVSTLELGDSALYLCASSSTSGRGTGELFFGEGSRLTVL.

The rearrangement uses TRBV2 and TRBJ2-7; D may be TRBD2 (5 bases). CDR1 SNHLY and CDR2 FYNNEI come from the germline V gene. The ends were cut back, 4 bases at V and 4 bases at J, with 11 bases in the middle. This CDR3 region has 13 residues. The CDR3 sequence: CASSAGLLYEQYF. The DNA for the CDR3 is TGTGCCAGCAGTGCCGGACTTCTATACGAGCAGTACTTC.

The chain couples TRBV29-1 to TRBJ2-3; D uncertain. Trimming removed 3 bases at V and 2 bases at J, with 3 bases between. Looked up from germline, CDR1 is SQVTM and CDR2 is ANQGSEA. This CDR3 is 11 amino acids long. The chain's CDR3 is CSVDFTDTQYF. CDR3 coding DNA: TGCAGCGTTGACTTCACAGATACGCAGTATTTT.

The chain joins TRBV27 to TRBJ2-3; D not certain. Germline V gene data show CDR1 as MNHEY and CDR2 as SMNVEV (reference sequence). The CDR3 is made up of 12 amino acids. Trimming pared 3 bases from V and 5 bases from J, leaving 6 bases between. DNA for the CDR3: TGTGCCAGCAGTTTGATTGGAGATACGCAGTATTTT. Translating it yields CASSLIGDTQYF.

V and J are TRBV15 and TRBJ2-5; 11 positions agree with TRBD1. V gave up 0 bases and J gave up 3 bases; unmatched junction bases: 6. Per the germline V gene, CDR1 is LNHNV and CDR2 is YYDKDF (reference sequence). This CDR3 is 17 amino acids long. The CDR3 DNA reads TGTGCCACCAGCAGAGAGGGGACAGGGGGTGGTGAAGAGACCCAGTACTTC. It is translated as CATSREGTGGGEETQYF.

The chain joins TRBV5-6 to TRBJ2-5; TRBD1 might be the D (5 bases). This CDR3 comprises 13 residues. The germline V gene encodes CDR1 SGHDT and CDR2 YYEEEE. Trimming removed 4 bases from V and 4 bases from J, with 11 bases in between. CDR3 nucleotides: TGTGCCAGCAGCCTGGGGCCAGGAGAGACCCAGTACTTC. Translation: CASSLGPGETQYF.

The chain couples TRBV5-1 to TRBJ2-5; TRBD2 agrees at 12 bases. There are 17 residues in the CDR3. The V gene's germline CDR1 is SGHRS and CDR2 YFSETQ. V was pared by 0 bases and J by 4 bases, with 7 bases of the junction left unmatched. The CDR3 nucleotides read TGCGCCAGCAGCTTGGTTCCTAGCGGGAGGGCCCCAGAGACCCAGTACTTC. Its translation is CASSLVPSGRAPETQYF.

This clone has only one observation. V gene TRBV5-6 combines with J gene TRBJ1-2, with D uncertain. This CDR3 region has 13 residues. Trimming removed 1 base at V and 5 bases at J, with 9 bases between. Germline CDR1 is SGHDT and CDR2 is YYEEEE. In DNA, the CDR3 is TGTGCCAGCAGCTTGCACAGAGGATATGGCTACACCTTC. It encodes CASSLHRGYGYTF.

The chain recombines TRBV15 with TRBJ1-1, with 12 bases matching TRBD1. This CDR3 has 17 amino acids. Looked up from germline, CDR1 is LNHNV and CDR2 is YYDKDF (reference sequence). V was pared by 1 base and J by 1 base, with 4 bases of the junction left unmatched. The CDR3 region has the DNA TGTGCCACCAGCAGAGTAGGGACAGGGGGCGGGAACACTGAAGCTTTCTTT. Its protein product is CATSRVGTGGGNTEAFF.

J is TRBJ2-3 and V is TRBV19, with TRBD2 matching over 13 bases. V was clipped by 3 bases and J by 4 bases; unmatched bases: 1. Germline V lookup: CDR1 LNHDA, CDR2 SQIVND (reference sequence). The CDR3 length is 15 residues. CDR3 coding DNA: TGTGCCAGTAGTATGGGACTAGCGGGATCAGATACGCAGTATTTT. Amino acid sequence: CASSMGLAGSDTQYF.

This chain joins TRBV25-1 and TRBJ1-6; 8 positions agree with TRBD1. V lost 4 bases to trimming and J lost 10 bases; unmatched junction nucleotides: 9. Germline assignment: CDR1 MGHDK and CDR2 SYGVNS. CDR3 length equals 15 residues. The CDR3 bases are TGTGCCAGCAGTGGATCCGGGACAGGAGGATCACCCCTCCACTTT. It translates to CASSGSGTGGSPLHF.

This chain connects TRBV29-1 to TRBJ2-1; tentative D call: TRBD1 (6 bases). CDR3 size: 16 residues. Trimming stripped 0 bases from V and 5 bases from J, with 17 bases between. CDR1 and CDR2 (germline): SQVTM, ANQGSEA. The CDR3 here is CSVEDQRTRDNNEQFF. Written as DNA, the CDR3 is TGCAGCGTTGAAGATCAAAGGACACGGGACAACAATGAGCAGTTCTTC.

This clone was seen only a few times. This sequence joins TRBV4-2 and TRBJ1-2; TRBD1 matches at 7 bases. The CDR3 is 15 residues long. Looked up from germline, CDR1 is LGHNA and CDR2 is YNFKEQ. V lost 1 base, J lost 7 bases, and 9 bases stayed unmatched. The CDR3 nucleotides are TGTGCCAGCAGCCAAGTTAGGAGGGGGCGAGGTGGCTACACCTTC. It specifies CASSQVRRGRGGYTF.

The chain employs TRBV5-4 and TRBJ2-7, with 10 bases that match TRBD2. The CDR3 has 15 amino acids. V was clipped by 4 bases and J by 5 bases; unmatched bases: 9. Germline V gene data show CDR1 as SGHNT and CDR2 as YYREEE (reference sequence). The CDR3 DNA reads TGTGCCAGCAGCCCATCGAGCGGGAGGGCCGACGAGCAGTACTTC. Residues: CASSPSSGRADEQYF.

The chain carries TRBV9 and TRBJ2-3; possibly TRBD1 for D (5 bases). The germline V gene encodes CDR1 SGDLS and CDR2 YYNGEE. CDR3 length equals 16 residues. Trimming left V 0 bases short and J 1 base short, with 12 bases between. The CDR3 reads CASSVVGAERTDTQYF. The CDR3 region has the DNA TGTGCCAGCAGCGTAGTTGGGGCTGAACGCACAGATACGCAGTATTTT.

The chain recombines TRBV5-4 with TRBJ1-1; D gene unclear. The CDR3 covers 11 residues. The V gene lost 2 bases and the J gene lost 11 bases, with 10 bases spanning the gap. CDR1 is SGHNT and CDR2 is YYREEE in the germline V gene (reference sequence). The CDR3 loop reads CASSFGRRAFF. The CDR3 region has the DNA TGTGCCAGCAGCTTTGGGAGACGCGCTTTCTTT.

The rearrangement joins TRBV5-4 to TRBJ1-5, with a weak D call TRBD1 (5 bases). CDR1 and CDR2 from the germline V gene are SGHNT and YYREEE (reference sequence). V lost 4 bases to trimming and J lost 1 base, with 6 bases between them. This CDR3 is 13 amino acids long. CDR3 region: CASSRDSNQPQHF. CDR3 sequence (DNA): TGTGCCAGCAGCCGGGACAGCAATCAGCCCCAGCATTTT.

CDR3 nucleotide sequence: TGTGCCAGCAGCTTAGCCCTTTCTTACGAGCAGTACTTC. This gives the protein CASSLALSYEQYF. The chain recombines TRBV13 with TRBJ2-7; unclear D gene. Trimming stripped 1 base from V and 4 bases from J, with 8 bases between. From germline, CDR1 is PRHDT and CDR2 FYEKMQ (reference sequence). The CDR3 contains 13 residues.

The V call is TRBV19, the J call TRBJ2-7, with 10 bases lining up with TRBD1. CDR1 is LNHDA and CDR2 is SQIVND in the germline V gene (reference sequence). The junction had 7 bases not matched to a gene; V was cut back by 6 bases and J by 5 bases. The CDR3 is made up of 14 amino acids. Here the CDR3 reads CASRQWTGGDEQYF. CDR3 DNA sequence: TGTGCCAGTAGACAATGGACAGGGGGAGACGAGCAGTACTTC.

In its sample, this clone was seen once. This chain connects TRBV6-5 to TRBJ2-4; D is unresolved. CDR1 MNHEY and CDR2 SVGAGI come from the germline V gene. Trimming pared 9 bases from V and 7 bases from J, leaving 16 bases between. CDR3 length equals 13 residues. The CDR3 loop reads CASRTRRSNIQYF. CDR3 nucleotides: TGTGCCAGTCGGACCCGCAGGAGCAACATTCAGTACTTC.

This rearrangement joins TRBV6-5 to TRBJ1-2; D uncertain. This CDR3 spans 12 amino acids. V lost 4 bases and J 4 bases, leaving 7 bases between the germline ends. Germline V CDR1 and CDR2: MNHEY, SVGAGI. The CDR3 spells CASSSLGYGYTF. Here the CDR3 DNA reads TGTGCCAGCAGTTCGCTTGGCTATGGCTACACCTTC.

This rearrangement joins TRBV19 to TRBJ2-1; the D call may be TRBD1 or TRBD2 (5 bases each). With 3 bases removed from V and 2 bases from J, the gap between germline ends came to 8 bases. Germline assignment: CDR1 LNHDA and CDR2 SQIVND (reference sequence). The CDR3 is made up of 14 amino acids. The CDR3, as DNA: TGTGCCAGTAGTATCGGGGCGACCTACAATGAGCAGTTCTTC. It translates to CASSIGATYNEQFF.

The chain carries TRBV7-6 and TRBJ1-1; D uncertain. The ends were cut back, 3 bases at V and 0 bases at J, with 8 bases in the middle. Germline CDR1 reads SGHVS; CDR2 reads FNYEAQ. The CDR3 is made up of 14 amino acids. The CDR3 sequence: CASSFGGMNTEAFF. CDR3 nucleotide sequence: TGTGCCAGCAGCTTCGGAGGGATGAACACTGAAGCTTTCTTT. Based on the CDR3 plus reference TRBV7-6 and TRBJ1-1, the full variable domain is GAGVSQSPRYKVTKRGQDVALRCDPISGHVSLYWYRQALGQGPEFLTYFNYEAQQDKSGLPNDRFSAERPEGSISTLTIQRTEQRDSAMYRCASSFGGMNTEAFFGQGTRLTVV.

This rearrangement joins TRBV12-1 to TRBJ2-3; TRBD2 is taken as the D call from the table, unchecked against the DNA. TRBV12-1 is a pseudogene locus. The CDR3 has 12 amino acids. For the CDR3, the DNA is TGTGCCAGCAGCTTCCTAGAGGATACGCAGTATTTT. Amino acid sequence: CASSFLEDTQYF.

J is TRBJ1-6 and V is TRBV27; D is undetermined. V lost 6 bases and J 9 bases, leaving 9 bases between the germline ends. CDR3 length equals 12 residues. Germline loops: CDR1 MNHEY, CDR2 SMNVEV (reference sequence). CDR3 region: CASSPPGSPLHF. The CDR3 nucleotides read TGTGCCAGCAGCCCCCCGGGTTCACCCCTCCACTTT.

The rearrangement links TRBV10-2 to TRBJ2-7; possibly TRBD1 for D (5 bases). This CDR3 has 12 residues. The germline V and J ends were trimmed by 4 bases and 3 bases, with 7 bases remaining between them. Germline CDR1 WSHSY, CDR2 SAAADI. CDR3 region: CASSVDNYEQYF. CDR3 nucleotide sequence: TGCGCCAGCAGTGTGGACAACTACGAGCAGTACTTC.

The chain uses TRBV21-1 and TRBJ2-1; the table calls TRBD1, which could not be checked here. TRBV21-1 is designated a pseudogene. This CDR3 spans 16 amino acids. The CDR3 bases are TGTGCCAGCAGCGGGATGGGACAGGGGGCTAGTAATGAGCAGTTCTTC. It specifies CASSGMGQGASNEQFF.

A remark on this clone: The same CDR3 arises from other DNA sequences in this sample as well. This sequence joins TRBV5-1 and TRBJ1-1; D ambiguous. CDR3 length equals 14 residues. Germline V gives CDR1 SGHRS, CDR2 YFSETQ. Deletions cut 0 bases from V and 7 bases from J, with 13 bases between. CDR3 DNA sequence: TGCGCCAGCAGCTTGGCCGACGCGAGAGGTGAAGCTTTCTTT. Its translation: CASSLADARGEAFF.